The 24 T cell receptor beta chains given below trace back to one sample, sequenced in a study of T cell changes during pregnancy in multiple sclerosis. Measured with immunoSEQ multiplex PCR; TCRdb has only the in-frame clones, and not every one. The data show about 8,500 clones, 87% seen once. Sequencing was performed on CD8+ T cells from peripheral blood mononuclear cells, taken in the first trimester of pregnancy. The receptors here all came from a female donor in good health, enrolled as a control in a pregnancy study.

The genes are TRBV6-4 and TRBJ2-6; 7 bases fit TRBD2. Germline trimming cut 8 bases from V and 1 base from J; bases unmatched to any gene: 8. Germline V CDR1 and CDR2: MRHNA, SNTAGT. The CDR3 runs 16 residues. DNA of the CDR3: TGTGCCAGCGGACCCTCCGGGGGGTCTGGGGCCAACGTCCTGACTTTC. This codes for CASGPSGGSGANVLTF.

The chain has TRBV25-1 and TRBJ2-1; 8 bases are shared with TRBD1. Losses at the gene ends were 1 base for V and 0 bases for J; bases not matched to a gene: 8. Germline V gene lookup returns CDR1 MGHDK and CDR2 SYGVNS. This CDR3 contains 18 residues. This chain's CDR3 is CASSEWAPTGGSYNEQFF. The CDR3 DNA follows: TGTGCCAGCAGTGAATGGGCCCCTACAGGGGGCTCCTACAATGAGCAGTTCTTC.

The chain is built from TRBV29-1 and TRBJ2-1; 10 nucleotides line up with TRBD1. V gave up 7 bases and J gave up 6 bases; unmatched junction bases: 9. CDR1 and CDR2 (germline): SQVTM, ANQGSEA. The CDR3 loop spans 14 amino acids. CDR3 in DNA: TGCAGCGGCTCCGGGACAGGGGCTCCCAATGAGCAGTTCTTC. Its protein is CSGSGTGAPNEQFF.

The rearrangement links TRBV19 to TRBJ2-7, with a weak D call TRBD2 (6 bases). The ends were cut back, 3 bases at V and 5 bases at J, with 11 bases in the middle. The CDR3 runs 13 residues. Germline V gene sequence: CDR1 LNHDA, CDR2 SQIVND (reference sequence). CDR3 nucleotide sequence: TGTGCCAGTAGTATGACGGGAGAAGACGAGCAGTACTTC. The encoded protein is CASSMTGEDEQYF. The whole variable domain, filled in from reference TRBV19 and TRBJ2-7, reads DGGITQSPKYLFRKEGQNVTLSCEQNLNHDAMYWYRQDPGQGLRLIYYSQIVNDFQKGDIAEGYSVSREKKESFPLTVTSAQKNPTAFYLCASSMTGEDEQYFGPGTRLTVT.

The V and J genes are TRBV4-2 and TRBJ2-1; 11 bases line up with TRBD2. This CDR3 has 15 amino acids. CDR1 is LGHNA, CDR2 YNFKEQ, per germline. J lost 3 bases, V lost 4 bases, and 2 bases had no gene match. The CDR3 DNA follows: TGTGCCAGCAGCCCACTAGCGGGGGACTACAATGAGCAGTTCTTC. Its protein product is CASSPLAGDYNEQFF.

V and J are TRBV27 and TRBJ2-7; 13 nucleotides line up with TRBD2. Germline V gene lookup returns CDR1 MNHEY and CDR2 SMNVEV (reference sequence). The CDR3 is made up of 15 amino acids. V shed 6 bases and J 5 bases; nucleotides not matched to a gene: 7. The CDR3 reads CASRRTSGSGHEQYF. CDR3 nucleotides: TGTGCCAGCAGGCGGACTAGCGGGAGTGGTCACGAGCAGTACTTC.

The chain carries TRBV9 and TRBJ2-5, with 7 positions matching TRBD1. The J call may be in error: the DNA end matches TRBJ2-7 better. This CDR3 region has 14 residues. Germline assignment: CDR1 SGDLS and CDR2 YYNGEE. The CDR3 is CASSVDRASYEQYF. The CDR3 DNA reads TGTGCCAGCAGCGTTGACAGGGCATCCTACGAGCAGTACTTC.

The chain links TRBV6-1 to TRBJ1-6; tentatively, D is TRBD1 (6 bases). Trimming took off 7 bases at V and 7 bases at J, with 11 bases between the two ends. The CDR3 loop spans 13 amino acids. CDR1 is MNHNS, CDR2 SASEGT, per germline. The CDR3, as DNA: TGTGCCAGCACAGGGGCAGAGAATTCACCCCTCCACTTT. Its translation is CASTGAENSPLHF.

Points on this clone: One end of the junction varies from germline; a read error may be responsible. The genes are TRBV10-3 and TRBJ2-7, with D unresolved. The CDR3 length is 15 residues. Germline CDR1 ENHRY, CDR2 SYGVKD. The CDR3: CAMSEVQSSSYEQYF. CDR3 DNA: TGTGCCATGAGTGAGGTACAGTCGAGCTCCTACGAGCAGTACTTC.

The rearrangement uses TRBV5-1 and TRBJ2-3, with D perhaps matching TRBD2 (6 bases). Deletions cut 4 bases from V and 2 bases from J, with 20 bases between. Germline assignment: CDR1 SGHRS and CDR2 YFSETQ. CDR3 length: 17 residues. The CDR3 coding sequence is TGCGCCAGCAGCCTGACTAGGGTACCTTCAGTCACAGATACGCAGTATTTT. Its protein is CASSLTRVPSVTDTQYF.

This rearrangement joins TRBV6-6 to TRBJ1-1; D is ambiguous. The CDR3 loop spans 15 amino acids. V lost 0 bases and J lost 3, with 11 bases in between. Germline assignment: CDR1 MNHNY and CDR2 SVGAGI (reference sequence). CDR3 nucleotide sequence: TGTGCCAGCAGTTACTCGGAAATGGGAGACACTGAAGCTTTCTTT. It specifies CASSYSEMGDTEAFF.

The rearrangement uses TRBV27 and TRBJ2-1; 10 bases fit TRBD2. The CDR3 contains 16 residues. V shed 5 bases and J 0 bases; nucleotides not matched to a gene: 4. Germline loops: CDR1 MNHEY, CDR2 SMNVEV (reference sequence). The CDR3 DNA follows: TGTGCCAGCAGTGAACTAGCGGGAAGCTCCTACAATGAGCAGTTCTTC. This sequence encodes CASSELAGSSYNEQFF.

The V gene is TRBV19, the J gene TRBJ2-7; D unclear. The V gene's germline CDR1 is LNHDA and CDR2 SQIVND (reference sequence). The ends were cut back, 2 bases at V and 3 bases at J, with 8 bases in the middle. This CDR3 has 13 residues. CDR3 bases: TGTGCCAGTAGTATATCCCTTTTCTACGAGCAGTACTTC. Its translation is CASSISLFYEQYF.

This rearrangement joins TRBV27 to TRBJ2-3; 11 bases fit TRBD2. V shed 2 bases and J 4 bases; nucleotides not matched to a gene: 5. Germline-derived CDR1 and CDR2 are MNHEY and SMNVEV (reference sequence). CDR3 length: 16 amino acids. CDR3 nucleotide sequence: TGTGCCAGCAGTTTAATTCTAGCGGGAGGCCCAGATACGCAGTATTTT. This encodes CASSLILAGGPDTQYF.

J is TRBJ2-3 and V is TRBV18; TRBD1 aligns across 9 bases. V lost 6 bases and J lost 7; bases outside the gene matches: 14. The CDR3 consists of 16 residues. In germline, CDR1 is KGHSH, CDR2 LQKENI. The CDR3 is CASSLLGTGFVYTQYF. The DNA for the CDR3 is TGTGCCAGCTCTCTACTCGGGACAGGGTTTGTATATACGCAGTATTTT.

The CDR3 nucleotides read TGTGCCAGCAGCTTCCGGACAGGGTGGGCCACCGGGGAGCTGTTTTTT. Its protein is CASSFRTGWATGELFF. The V call is TRBV7-9, the J call TRBJ2-2, with 8 bases identical to TRBD1. CDR1 and CDR2 from the germline V gene are SEHNR and FQNEAQ (reference sequence). There are 16 residues in the CDR3. The V gene end was trimmed by 3 bases and the J gene end by 4 bases; junction bases not matched to a gene: 7.

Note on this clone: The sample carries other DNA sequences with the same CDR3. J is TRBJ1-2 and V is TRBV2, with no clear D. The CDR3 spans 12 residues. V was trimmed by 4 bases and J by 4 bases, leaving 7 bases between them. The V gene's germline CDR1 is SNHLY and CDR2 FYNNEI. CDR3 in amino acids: CASSASGYGYTF. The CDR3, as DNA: TGTGCCAGCAGTGCGAGTGGCTATGGCTACACCTTC. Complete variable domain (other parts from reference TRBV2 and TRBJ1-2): EPEVTQTPSHQVTQMGQEVILRCVPISNHLYFYWYRQILGQKVEFLVSFYNNEISEKSEIFDDQFSVERPDGSNFTLKIRSTKLEDSAMYFCASSASGYGYTFGSGTRLTVV.

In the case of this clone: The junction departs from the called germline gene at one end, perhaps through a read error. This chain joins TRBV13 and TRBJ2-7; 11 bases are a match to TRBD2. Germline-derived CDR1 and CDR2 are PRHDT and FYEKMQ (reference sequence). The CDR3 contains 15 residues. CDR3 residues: CASSILTSGNYEPYF. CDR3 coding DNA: TGTGCCAGCAGCATATTGACTAGCGGGAATTACGAGCCGTACTTC.

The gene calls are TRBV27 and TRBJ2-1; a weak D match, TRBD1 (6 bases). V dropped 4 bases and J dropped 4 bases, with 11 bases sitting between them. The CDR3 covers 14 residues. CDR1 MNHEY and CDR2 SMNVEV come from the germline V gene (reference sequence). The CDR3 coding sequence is TGTGCCAGCAGTTCCGTGGACAGTTACAATGAGCAGTTCTTC. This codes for CASSSVDSYNEQFF.

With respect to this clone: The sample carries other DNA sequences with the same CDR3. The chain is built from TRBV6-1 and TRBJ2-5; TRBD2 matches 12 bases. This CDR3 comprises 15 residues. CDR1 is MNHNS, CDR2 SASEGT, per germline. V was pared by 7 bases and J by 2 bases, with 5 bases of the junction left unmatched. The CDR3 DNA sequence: TGTGCCAGCACCCCACTAGCGGGGGGACAAGAGACCCAGTACTTC. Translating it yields CASTPLAGGQETQYF.

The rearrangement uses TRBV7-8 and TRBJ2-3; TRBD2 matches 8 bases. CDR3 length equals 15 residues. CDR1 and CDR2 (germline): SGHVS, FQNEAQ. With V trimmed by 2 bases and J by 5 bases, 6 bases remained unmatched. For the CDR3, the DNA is TGTGCCAGCAGCTTAAATCGGGGGGGCCTAGATACGCAGTATTTT. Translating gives CASSLNRGGLDTQYF.

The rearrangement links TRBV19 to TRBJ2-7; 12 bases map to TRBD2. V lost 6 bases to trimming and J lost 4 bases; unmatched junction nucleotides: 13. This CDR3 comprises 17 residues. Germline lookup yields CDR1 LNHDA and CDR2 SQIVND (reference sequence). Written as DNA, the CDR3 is TGTGCCAGTAGCCTGACGACTAGCGGGAGAACCTTATACGAGCAGTACTTC. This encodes CASSLTTSGRTLYEQYF.

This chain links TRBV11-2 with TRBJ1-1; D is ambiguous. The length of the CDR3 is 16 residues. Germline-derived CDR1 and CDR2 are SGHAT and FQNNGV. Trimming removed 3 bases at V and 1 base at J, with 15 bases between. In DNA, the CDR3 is TGTGCCAGCAGCTTTAATCGGGTGAAGCCGAACACTGAAGCTTTCTTT. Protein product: CASSFNRVKPNTEAFF.

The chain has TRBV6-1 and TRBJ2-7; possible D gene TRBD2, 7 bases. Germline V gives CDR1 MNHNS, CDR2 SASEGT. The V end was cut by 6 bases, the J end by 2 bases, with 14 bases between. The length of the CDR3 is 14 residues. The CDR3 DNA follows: TGTGCCAGCAGGGGGGGGGACACCCCCTACGAGCAGTACTTC. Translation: CASRGGDTPYEQYF.